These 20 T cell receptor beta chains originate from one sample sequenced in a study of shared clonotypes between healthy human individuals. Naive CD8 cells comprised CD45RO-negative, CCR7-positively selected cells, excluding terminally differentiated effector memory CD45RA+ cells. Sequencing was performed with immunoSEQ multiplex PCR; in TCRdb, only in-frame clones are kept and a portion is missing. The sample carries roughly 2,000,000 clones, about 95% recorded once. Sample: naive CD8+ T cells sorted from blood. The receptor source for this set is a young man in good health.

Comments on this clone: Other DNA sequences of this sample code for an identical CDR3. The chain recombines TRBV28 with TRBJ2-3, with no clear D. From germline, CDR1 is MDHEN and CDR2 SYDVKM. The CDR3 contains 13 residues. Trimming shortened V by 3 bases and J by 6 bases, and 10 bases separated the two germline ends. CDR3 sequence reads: CASSLRGSDTQYF. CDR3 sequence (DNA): TGTGCCAGCAGTTTGCGAGGTTCGGATACGCAGTATTTT.

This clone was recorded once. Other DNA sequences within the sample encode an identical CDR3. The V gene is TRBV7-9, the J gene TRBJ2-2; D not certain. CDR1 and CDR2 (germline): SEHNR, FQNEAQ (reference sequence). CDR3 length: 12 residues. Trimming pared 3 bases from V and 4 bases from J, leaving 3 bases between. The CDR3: CASSLGTGELFF. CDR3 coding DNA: TGTGCCAGCAGCTTGGGCACCGGGGAGCTGTTTTTT.

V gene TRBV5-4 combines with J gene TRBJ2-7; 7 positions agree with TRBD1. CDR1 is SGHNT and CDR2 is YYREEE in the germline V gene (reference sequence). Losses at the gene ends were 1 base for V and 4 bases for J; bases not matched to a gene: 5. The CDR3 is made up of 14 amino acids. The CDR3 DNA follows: TGTGCCAGCAGCTTGCCGGGACAGTTATACGAGCAGTACTTC. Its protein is CASSLPGQLYEQYF.

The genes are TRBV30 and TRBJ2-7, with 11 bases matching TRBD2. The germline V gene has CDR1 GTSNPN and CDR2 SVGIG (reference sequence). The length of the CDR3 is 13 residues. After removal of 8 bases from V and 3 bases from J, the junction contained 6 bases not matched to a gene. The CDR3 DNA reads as TGTGCCCTCTCGGGACTAGCGGACTACGAGCAGTACTTC. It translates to CALSGLADYEQYF.

CDR3 amino acids: CASSERGQGATDTQYF. CDR3 sequence (DNA): TGTGCCAGCAGTGAACGGGGACAGGGCGCCACAGATACGCAGTATTTT. This chain links TRBV2 with TRBJ2-3, with 9 bases that match TRBD1. The germline gives CDR1 SNHLY, CDR2 FYNNEI. Trimming removed 2 bases from V and 2 bases from J; junction bases left unmatched: 5. This CDR3 spans 16 amino acids.

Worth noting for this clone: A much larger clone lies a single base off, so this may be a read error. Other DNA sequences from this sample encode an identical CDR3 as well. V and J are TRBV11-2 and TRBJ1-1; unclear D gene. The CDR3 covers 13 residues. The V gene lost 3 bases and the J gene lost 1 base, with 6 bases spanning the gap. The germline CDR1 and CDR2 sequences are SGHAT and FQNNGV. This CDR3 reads CASSLGWNTEAFF. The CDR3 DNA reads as TGTGCCAGCAGCTTGGGGTGGAACACTGAAGCTTTCTTT.

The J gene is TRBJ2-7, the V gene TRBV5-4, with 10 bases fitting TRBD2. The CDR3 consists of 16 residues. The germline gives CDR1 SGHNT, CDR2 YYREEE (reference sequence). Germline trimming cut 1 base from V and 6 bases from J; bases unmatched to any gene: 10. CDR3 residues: CASSLLFSGGAVEQYF. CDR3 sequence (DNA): TGTGCCAGCAGCTTGTTGTTCAGCGGGGGGGCAGTCGAGCAGTACTTC.

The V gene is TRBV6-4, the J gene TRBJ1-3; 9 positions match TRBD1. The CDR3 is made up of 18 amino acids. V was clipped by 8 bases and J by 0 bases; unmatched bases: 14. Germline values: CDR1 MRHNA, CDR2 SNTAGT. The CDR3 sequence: CASGNLQGAPSSGNTIYF. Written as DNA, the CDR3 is TGTGCCAGCGGCAATTTACAGGGGGCCCCTTCCTCTGGAAACACCATATATTTT.

CDR3 residues: CASESSGANVLTF. CDR3 nucleotide sequence: TGTGCCAGTGAGAGCTCTGGGGCCAACGTCCTGACTTTC. The J gene is TRBJ2-6, the V gene TRBV7-3; D gene unclear. The V gene's germline CDR1 is SGHTA and CDR2 FQGTGA. This CDR3 spans 13 amino acids. Trimming left V 9 bases short and J 0 bases short, with 6 bases between.

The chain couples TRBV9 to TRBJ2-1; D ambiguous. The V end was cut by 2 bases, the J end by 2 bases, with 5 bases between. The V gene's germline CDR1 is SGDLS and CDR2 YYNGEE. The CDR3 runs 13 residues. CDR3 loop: CASSVYTYNEQFF. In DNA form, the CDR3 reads TGTGCCAGCAGCGTCTACACCTACAATGAGCAGTTCTTC.

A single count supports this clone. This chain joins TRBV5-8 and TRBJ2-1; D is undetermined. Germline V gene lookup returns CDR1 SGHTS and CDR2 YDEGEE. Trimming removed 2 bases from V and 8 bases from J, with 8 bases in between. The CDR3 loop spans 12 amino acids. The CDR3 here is CASSFRADEQFF. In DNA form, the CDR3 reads TGTGCCAGCAGCTTCCGGGCGGATGAGCAGTTCTTC.

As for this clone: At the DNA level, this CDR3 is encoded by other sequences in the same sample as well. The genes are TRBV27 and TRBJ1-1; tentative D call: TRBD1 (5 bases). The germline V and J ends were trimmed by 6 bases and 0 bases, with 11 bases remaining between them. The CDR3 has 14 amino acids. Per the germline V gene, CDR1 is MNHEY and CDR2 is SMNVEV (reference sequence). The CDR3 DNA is TGTGCCAGCAGCCCGACAGTTATGAACACTGAAGCTTTCTTT. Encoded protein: CASSPTVMNTEAFF.

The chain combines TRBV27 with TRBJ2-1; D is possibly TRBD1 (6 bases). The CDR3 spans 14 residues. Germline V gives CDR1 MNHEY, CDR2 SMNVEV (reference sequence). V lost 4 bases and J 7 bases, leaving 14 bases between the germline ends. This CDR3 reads CASSWGPRGNEQFF. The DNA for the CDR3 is TGTGCCAGCAGTTGGGGGCCGAGGGGGAATGAGCAGTTCTTC.

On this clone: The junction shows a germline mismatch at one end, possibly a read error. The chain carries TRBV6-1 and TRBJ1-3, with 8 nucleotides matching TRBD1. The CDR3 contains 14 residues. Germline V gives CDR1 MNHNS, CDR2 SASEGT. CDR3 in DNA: TGTGCCAGCAGCGAAGGGACAGGTGGAAACACCATATATTTT. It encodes CASSEGTGGNTIYF.

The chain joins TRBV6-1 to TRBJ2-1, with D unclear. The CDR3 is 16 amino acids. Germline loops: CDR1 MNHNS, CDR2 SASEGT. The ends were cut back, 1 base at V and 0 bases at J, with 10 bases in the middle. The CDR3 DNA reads TGTGCCAGCAGTGAAGTTCCGGAGAGCTCCTACAATGAGCAGTTCTTC. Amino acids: CASSEVPESSYNEQFF.

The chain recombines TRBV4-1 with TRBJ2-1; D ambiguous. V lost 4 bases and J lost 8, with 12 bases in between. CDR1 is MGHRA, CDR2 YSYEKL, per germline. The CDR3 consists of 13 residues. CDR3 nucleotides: TGCGCCAGCAGCCGGGCTAGGGCCGATGAGCAGTTCTTC. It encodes CASSRARADEQFF.

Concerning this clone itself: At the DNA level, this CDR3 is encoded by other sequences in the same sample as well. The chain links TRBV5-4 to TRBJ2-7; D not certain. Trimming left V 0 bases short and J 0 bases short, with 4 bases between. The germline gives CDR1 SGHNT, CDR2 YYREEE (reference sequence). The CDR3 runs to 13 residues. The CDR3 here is CASSLDLSYEQYF. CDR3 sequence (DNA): TGTGCCAGCAGCTTGGACCTCTCCTACGAGCAGTACTTC.

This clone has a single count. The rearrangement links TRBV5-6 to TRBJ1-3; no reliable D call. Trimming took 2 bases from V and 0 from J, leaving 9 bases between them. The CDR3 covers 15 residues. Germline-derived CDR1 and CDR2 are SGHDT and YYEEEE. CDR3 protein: CASSFSTASGNTIYF. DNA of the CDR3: TGTGCCAGCAGCTTTTCGACGGCCTCTGGAAACACCATATATTTT.

The CDR3 protein is CASSTQLNWGQYGYTF. In nucleotides, the CDR3 is TGTGCCAGTAGTACCCAACTGAATTGGGGGCAATATGGCTACACCTTC. The chain employs TRBV19 and TRBJ1-2; D possibly corresponds to TRBD1 (6 bases). Germline V CDR1 and CDR2: LNHDA, SQIVND (reference sequence). CDR3 size: 16 residues. V lost 4 bases to trimming and J lost 5 bases, with 20 bases between them.

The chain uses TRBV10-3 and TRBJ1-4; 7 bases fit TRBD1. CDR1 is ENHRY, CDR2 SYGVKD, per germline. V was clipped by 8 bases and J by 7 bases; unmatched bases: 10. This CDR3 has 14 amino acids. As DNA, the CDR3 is TGTGCCATCGCACAGGGGACCGGTATTGAAAAACTGTTTTTT. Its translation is CAIAQGTGIEKLFF.